Detailed here is one T cell receptor (beta chain). What it recognizes is unknown. TCRdb re-analysed the RT-PCR reads in MiXCR, keeping a single row per CDR3 protein. The data hold hundreds of thousands of distinct CDR3 sequences, with 11% to 15% observed a single time. These data belong to a study of response to subunit inactivated influenza vaccine. The V end lost 4 bases, the J end lost 7 bases, and 19 bases lay between the germline ends. The CDR3 spans 15 residues. Germline V gene lookup returns CDR1 SEHNR and CDR2 FQNEAQ (reference sequence). Whole-study findings and limits: New T cells are recruited in small numbers by each seasonal influenza vaccination, according to the authors' suggestion.

The rearrangement uses TRBV7-9 and TRBJ2-5, with D tentatively TRBD2 (5 bases). The sequence derives from a man aged 45-65 years who received an inactivated influenza vaccine. The sample in question was PBMCs from blood, obtained 14 to 15 days before vaccination. DNA for the CDR3: TGTGCCAGCAGCTACCGGGCTTACGGGGAAGCGACCCAGTACTTC. Translation: CASSYRAYGEATQYF.